The T cell receptor (beta chain) under discussion was sequenced for a study of blood T cell repertoires in COVID-19. Overall study context: T cells, B-cell-depleted T cells, or PBMCs provided the cDNA or gDNA that served as material.

Original methodology: Cell counts per sample came from amplifying reference gene primers. The table came from immunoSEQ multiplex PCR; TCRdb's copy has only in-frame clones and leaves some out. V and J calls and clone size are those listed in that table; D and trimming were worked out from the DNA. Of around 86,000 clones listed, 85% are singletons. V shed 5 bases and J shed 8 bases, with 21 bases lying between them. The germline CDR1 and CDR2 sequences are SEHNR and FQNEAQ (reference sequence). CDR3 length: 16 amino acids. Sequencing input: peripheral blood. This clonotype was obtained from a man of 80 years or more with acute or convalescent COVID-19. This chain connects TRBV7-9 to TRBJ2-2; D perhaps matches TRBD2 (5 bases). CDR3 protein: CASSLGPPWAGGELFF. In DNA, the CDR3 is TGTGCCAGCAGCCTTGGCCCGCCGTGGGCGGGTGGGGAGCTGTTTTTT.